One sample yielded the 32 T cell receptor beta chains listed below, sequenced in a study of T cell responses to AZD1222 COVID-19 vaccine. The table came from immunoSEQ multiplex PCR; TCRdb's copy has only in-frame clones and leaves some out. This table holds about 120,000 clones, 85% to 95% found once. Specimen: peripheral blood, collected on day 0 of AZD1222 vaccination. The origin of the receptors is an adult in good health.

In this sample, this clone turned up a few times. CDR3 sequence: CAVESGTGITEAFF. CDR3 coding DNA: TGTGCCGTGGAGTCCGGGACAGGGATCACTGAAGCTTTCTTT. V and J are TRBV19 and TRBJ1-1, with 9 bases lining up with TRBD1. After removal of 11 bases from V and 4 bases from J, the junction contained 11 bases not matched to a gene. From germline, CDR1 is LNHDA and CDR2 SQIVND (reference sequence). The CDR3 is 14 residues long.

The chain recombines TRBV7-2 with TRBJ2-7; 10 bases are a match to TRBD1. After removal of 2 bases from V and 0 bases from J, the junction contained 1 base not matched to a gene. Germline V gene sequence: CDR1 SGHTA, CDR2 FQGNSA. CDR3 length: 15 residues. As DNA, the CDR3 is TGTGCCAGCAGCTTAAGGACAGGGGGCTCCTACGAGCAGTACTTC. Translating gives CASSLRTGGSYEQYF.

V gene TRBV11-2 combines with J gene TRBJ2-5; D is possibly TRBD1 or TRBD2 (5 bases each). There are 13 residues in the CDR3. Germline CDR1 SGHAT, CDR2 FQNNGV. Trimming removed 2 bases at V and 9 bases at J, with 13 bases between. CDR3 bases: TGTGCCAGCAGCTTATGGGGGAGAGTGGCCCAGTACTTC. This encodes CASSLWGRVAQYF. Full variable domain (remainder filled in from reference TRBV11-2 and TRBJ2-5): EAGVAQSPRYKIIEKRQSVAFWCNPISGHATLYWYQQILGQGPKLLIQFQNNGVVDDSQLPKDRFSAERLKGVDSTLKIQPAKLEDSAVYLCASSLWGRVAQYFGPGTRLLVL.

The chain uses TRBV7-6 and TRBJ2-1; a possible D gene is TRBD2 (6 bases). The CDR3 covers 13 residues. The ends were cut back, 3 bases at V and 9 bases at J, with 12 bases in the middle. Germline V gene lookup returns CDR1 SGHVS and CDR2 FNYEAQ. CDR3 DNA sequence: TGTGCCAGCAGCTTCACCAGCGGGCTTGAGCAGTTCTTC. Translating it yields CASSFTSGLEQFF.

The chain carries TRBV5-1 and TRBJ2-5; D is unresolved. The CDR3 has 12 residues. Trimming cost V 2 bases and J 0 bases, with 2 bases left between them. Per the germline V gene, CDR1 is SGHRS and CDR2 is YFSETQ. In DNA, the CDR3 is TGCGCCAGCAGCTTATACCAAGAGACCCAGTACTTC. It specifies CASSLYQETQYF. The whole variable domain, remainder taken from reference TRBV5-1 and TRBJ2-5, is KAGVTQTPRYLIKTRGQQVTLSCSPISGHRSVSWYQQTPGQGLQFLFEYFSETQRNKGNFPGRFSGRQFSNSRSEMNVSTLELGDSALYLCASSLYQETQYFGPGTRLLVL.

The gene calls are TRBV15 and TRBJ1-2; 9 nucleotides line up with TRBD1. Germline CDR1 and CDR2: LNHNV and YYDKDF (reference sequence). Trimming at V came to 0 bases and at J to 8 bases, leaving 4 bases not matched to a gene. The CDR3 loop spans 14 amino acids. In DNA form, the CDR3 reads TGTGCCACCAGCAGAGAGGGACAGGGAAGAGGCTACACCTTC. Residues: CATSREGQGRGYTF.

The V gene is TRBV29-1, the J gene TRBJ2-7; the D gene is possibly TRBD2 (6 bases). Between the trimmed V and J ends, which lost 3 bases and 4 bases, there was a span of 7 bases. The germline gives CDR1 SQVTM, CDR2 ANQGSEA. The CDR3 loop spans 11 amino acids. The CDR3: CSVDGGYEQYF. CDR3 nucleotides: TGCAGCGTTGATGGAGGGTACGAGCAGTACTTC.

The chain recombines TRBV28 with TRBJ2-7, with 10 bases matching TRBD2. The junction had 9 bases not matched to a gene; V was cut back by 6 bases and J by 4 bases. This CDR3 is 15 amino acids long. Per germline, CDR1 MDHEN and CDR2 SYDVKM. The CDR3 region is CASRFPSGRAYEQYF. The CDR3 DNA reads TGTGCCAGCAGATTTCCAAGCGGGAGGGCATACGAGCAGTACTTC.

The chain is built from TRBV6-5 and TRBJ1-3, with 8 bases that match TRBD1. CDR1 and CDR2 (germline): MNHEY, SVGAGI. CDR3 length: 15 amino acids. The ends lost 2 bases at V and 5 bases at J; junction bases unmatched: 5. For the CDR3, the DNA is TGTGCCAGCAGTTACCTAGGACAGGGCAGAAACACCATATATTTT. Amino acids: CASSYLGQGRNTIYF.

The genes are TRBV7-4 and TRBJ1-3; D gene ambiguous. CDR1 SGHVT and CDR2 SQSDAQ come from the germline V gene. The V end lost 3 bases, the J end lost 3 bases, and 6 bases lay between the germline ends. The CDR3 runs to 13 residues. The CDR3 protein is CASSFEVGNTIYF. The CDR3, as DNA: TGTGCCAGCAGCTTCGAAGTTGGAAACACCATATATTTT.

This sequence joins TRBV6-4 and TRBJ1-1, with a weak D call TRBD1 (6 bases). Germline V gives CDR1 MRHNA, CDR2 SNTAGT. V dropped 6 bases and J dropped 1 base, with 9 bases sitting between them. The CDR3 is 13 amino acids. The CDR3 reads CASRDRKNTEAFF. The CDR3, as DNA: TGTGCCAGCAGGGACAGAAAGAACACTGAAGCTTTCTTT.

The genes are TRBV9 and TRBJ1-1; no definite D call. V was shortened by 0 bases and J by 6 bases, with 9 bases between the two germline ends. There are 13 residues in the CDR3. CDR1 and CDR2 (germline): SGDLS, YYNGEE. CDR3 DNA: TGTGCCAGCAGCGTAGCGGCTTCCCCTGAAGCTTTCTTT. Translation gives CASSVAASPEAFF.

The chain combines TRBV7-9 with TRBJ1-2; 7 nucleotides agree with TRBD1. Germline assignment: CDR1 SEHNR and CDR2 FQNEAQ (reference sequence). V dropped 1 base and J dropped 0; count of bases not matched to a gene: 2. The CDR3 runs 15 residues. The CDR3 is CASSLDGQANYGYTF. CDR3 DNA sequence: TGTGCCAGCAGCTTAGATGGACAGGCTAACTATGGCTACACCTTC.

In DNA, the CDR3 is TGCAGCGCCATGACAGGGATCTCCTACGAGCAGTACTTC. As protein: CSAMTGISYEQYF. The rearrangement joins TRBV29-1 to TRBJ2-7; 7 nucleotides line up with TRBD1. Trimming at V came to 7 bases and at J to 0 bases, leaving 6 bases not matched to a gene. The CDR3 length is 13 residues. The germline V gene has CDR1 SQVTM and CDR2 ANQGSEA.

The rearrangement uses TRBV19 and TRBJ1-4, with D perhaps TRBD1 (5 bases). Trimming took off 4 bases at V and 4 bases at J, with 13 bases between the two ends. The germline V gene encodes CDR1 LNHDA and CDR2 SQIVND (reference sequence). The CDR3 covers 15 residues. CDR3 DNA sequence: TGTGCCAGTAGTACCTACGGGACGGTTAATGAAAAACTGTTTTTT. Its protein product is CASSTYGTVNEKLFF.

The V call is TRBV5-8, the J call TRBJ1-2; D is uncertain. This CDR3 comprises 14 residues. CDR1 and CDR2 (germline): SGHTS, YDEGEE. With 0 bases removed from V and 1 base from J, the gap between germline ends came to 7 bases. The CDR3 region is CASSLEQYNYGYTF. The CDR3, as DNA: TGTGCCAGCAGCTTGGAACAGTATAACTATGGCTACACCTTC.

The DNA for the CDR3 is TGTGCCAGCAGCCCTAACCTTGCAGGCGAGCAGTACTTC. This sequence encodes CASSPNLAGEQYF. The chain couples TRBV27 to TRBJ2-7; no clear D gene. CDR3 length: 13 residues. The V and J ends lost 6 bases and 6 bases respectively, with 15 bases between them. Germline CDR1 MNHEY, CDR2 SMNVEV (reference sequence).

The rearrangement links TRBV6-6 to TRBJ1-1; D not certain. Trimming removed 5 bases at V and 4 bases at J, with 8 bases between. The CDR3 has 12 amino acids. CDR1 and CDR2 (germline): MNHNY, SVGAGI (reference sequence). DNA of the CDR3: TGTGCCAGCAGTCCCGCCAGCACTGAAGCTTTCTTT. Amino acid sequence: CASSPASTEAFF.

The CDR3: CASSVGAQGYEKLFF. The CDR3 DNA reads as TGTGCCAGCAGCGTAGGGGCGCAGGGTTATGAAAAACTGTTTTTT. The chain couples TRBV9 to TRBJ1-4, with D perhaps matching TRBD1 (5 bases). Germline lookup yields CDR1 SGDLS and CDR2 YYNGEE. The CDR3 is made up of 15 amino acids. V shed 0 bases and J shed 6 bases, with 12 bases lying between them.

The chain uses TRBV7-2 and TRBJ1-1, with D hard to call. Germline lookup yields CDR1 SGHTA and CDR2 FQGNSA. The V and J ends lost 1 base and 4 bases respectively, with 13 bases between them. The CDR3 consists of 15 residues. The CDR3 DNA follows: TGTGCCAGCAGCTTAGTAAGTTGGGGTACCACTGAAGCTTTCTTT. This sequence encodes CASSLVSWGTTEAFF.

The chain couples TRBV9 to TRBJ1-2, with no clear D. Trimming took 0 bases from V and 2 from J, leaving 8 bases between them. The CDR3 sequence is 14 residues long. Germline CDR1 reads SGDLS; CDR2 reads YYNGEE. Here the CDR3 DNA reads TGTGCCAGCAGCGTAGATTCGGGGAACTATGGCTACACCTTC. This translates into CASSVDSGNYGYTF. Based on the CDR3 plus reference TRBV9 and TRBJ1-2, the full variable domain is DSGVTQTPKHLITATGQRVTLRCSPRSGDLSVYWYQQSLDQGLQFLIQYYNGEERAKGNILERFSAQQFPDLHSELNLSSLELGDSALYFCASSVDSGNYGYTFGSGTRLTVV.

This chain connects TRBV24-1 to TRBJ2-5, with 10 bases matching TRBD2. The V segment lost 9 bases and the J segment 4 bases; nucleotides outside the gene matches: 7. This CDR3 is built from 14 residues. CDR1 and CDR2 (germline): KGHDR, SFDVKD. The DNA of the CDR3 is TGTGCCACCCGATCTAGCGGGAGAGGAGAGACCCAGTACTTC. Protein sequence: CATRSSGRGETQYF.

The CDR3 protein is CASSHVLGAIDTQYF. CDR3 in DNA: TGTGCCAGCAGCCACGTCTTGGGCGCAATAGATACGCAGTATTTT. This rearrangement joins TRBV3-1 (or the pseudogene TRBV3-2) to TRBJ2-3, with D hard to call. Trimming pared 3 bases from V and 5 bases from J, leaving 15 bases between. The CDR3 covers 15 residues. The germline CDR1 and CDR2 sequences are LGHDT and YNNKEL (reference sequence).

This sequence joins TRBV4-1 and TRBJ1-1; TRBD1 is a possible D gene (5 bases). CDR1 is MGHRA, CDR2 YSYEKL, per germline. There are 16 residues in the CDR3. Between the trimmed V and J ends, which lost 1 base and 0 bases, there was a span of 12 bases. The CDR3 DNA reads as TGCGCCAGCAGCCAAGGGGACTGGGCATTGAACACTGAAGCTTTCTTT. This encodes CASSQGDWALNTEAFF.

V usage is TRBV5-1 and J usage is TRBJ1-2; D is unresolved. Germline V gene data show CDR1 as SGHRS and CDR2 as YFSETQ. The germline V and J ends were trimmed by 0 bases and 2 bases, with 5 bases remaining between them. This CDR3 comprises 13 residues. The CDR3 nucleotides are TGCGCCAGCAGCTTGGTAGAAAACTATGGCTACACCTTC. It codes for CASSLVENYGYTF. The full variable domain, its missing parts supplied by reference TRBV5-1 and TRBJ1-2, is KAGVTQTPRYLIKTRGQQVTLSCSPISGHRSVSWYQQTPGQGLQFLFEYFSETQRNKGNFPGRFSGRQFSNSRSEMNVSTLELGDSALYLCASSLVENYGYTFGSGTRLTVV.

This chain connects TRBV3-1 (or the pseudogene TRBV3-2) to TRBJ1-1; D is undetermined. Germline V CDR1 and CDR2: LGHDT, YNNKEL (reference sequence). The CDR3 loop spans 15 amino acids. The ends were cut back, 8 bases at V and 0 bases at J, with 16 bases in the middle. The chain's CDR3 is CASGPLGGLNTEAFF. The CDR3 nucleotides read TGTGCCAGCGGCCCTTTAGGAGGCCTGAACACTGAAGCTTTCTTT.

The J gene is TRBJ2-7, the V gene TRBV27; D is unclear. The CDR3 extends over 14 amino acids. Germline-derived CDR1 and CDR2 are MNHEY and SMNVEV (reference sequence). The V end was cut by 2 bases, the J end by 0 bases, with 8 bases between. The CDR3 DNA follows: TGTGCCAGCAGTTTAGCTGTTTCCTCCTACGAGCAGTACTTC. This sequence encodes CASSLAVSSYEQYF.

V usage is TRBV19 and J usage is TRBJ1-6; 7 bases map to TRBD1. After removal of 7 bases from V and 8 bases from J, the junction contained 14 bases not matched to a gene. The CDR3 runs to 16 residues. Germline assignment: CDR1 LNHDA and CDR2 SQIVND (reference sequence). The CDR3 protein is CASTPTGTARDSPLHF. The CDR3 DNA reads TGTGCCAGTACCCCCACGGGGACAGCTCGGGATTCACCCCTCCACTTT.

The chain uses TRBV3-1 (or the pseudogene TRBV3-2) and TRBJ2-3; 9 bases align to TRBD2. This CDR3 spans 16 amino acids. J was trimmed by 4 bases and V by 1 base; bases with no gene match: 6. CDR1 and CDR2 (germline): LGHDT, YNNKEL (reference sequence). CDR3 in DNA: TGTGCCAGCAGCCAAGGACGGCGGGAGGGCTCAGATACGCAGTATTTT. Translating it yields CASSQGRREGSDTQYF.

The V and J genes are TRBV19 and TRBJ1-1; the match to TRBD1 covers 7 bases. Per germline, CDR1 LNHDA and CDR2 SQIVND (reference sequence). CDR3 length: 15 residues. Trimming took 2 bases from V and 0 from J; bases not matched to a gene: 3. The CDR3, as DNA: TGTGCCAGTAGTATACGGGGACAGTTGAACACTGAAGCTTTCTTT. Translated: CASSIRGQLNTEAFF.

The chain employs TRBV6-6 and TRBJ2-3, with D tentatively TRBD2 (6 bases). The germline CDR1 and CDR2 sequences are MNHNY and SVGAGI (reference sequence). V lost 0 bases to trimming and J lost 2 bases, with 12 bases between them. CDR3 length: 16 amino acids. The CDR3 loop reads CASSYSVAGLTDTQYF. CDR3 coding DNA: TGTGCCAGCAGTTACTCGGTTGCGGGGCTCACAGATACGCAGTATTTT.

V usage is TRBV19 and J usage is TRBJ1-5, with D tentatively TRBD1 (5 bases). CDR1 is LNHDA, CDR2 SQIVND, per germline (reference sequence). CDR3 length: 14 residues. Trimming stripped 6 bases from V and 3 bases from J, with 12 bases between. The CDR3 sequence: CASSDRDYNQPQHF. As DNA, the CDR3 is TGTGCCAGTAGCGACCGGGACTACAATCAGCCCCAGCATTTT.